Listed below are T cell receptor beta chains from one sample, sequenced in a study of vaccination effects on CD4 cells after COVID-19. Here immunoSEQ multiplex PCR was the method, and the copy in TCRdb shows in-frame clones only, minus some. The sample has just under 75,000 clones, roughly 73% seen once; the top ten hold roughly 2%. No cognate antigen is known for these TCRs. The material sequenced was CD4+ T cells from PBMCs cultured without peptide, taken after COVID-19 vaccination. All receptors derive from a human donor who received a COVID-19 vaccine. CDR3s include the opening cysteine and the closing phenylalanine or tryptophan. Fields, in order: V gene, clone size, J gene, D gene, CDR3 DNA, CDR3 protein. D genes are given only for firm matches. Part of the rows lack a size; the others show once, few, many or a class for expanded clones.

v_gene: TRBV5-1
abundance: NA
j_gene: TRBJ2-3
d_gene: NA
CDR3nt: TGCGCCAGCAGCTTCGACTCAAATACGCAGTATTTT
CDR3aa: CASSFDSNTQYF

v_gene: TRBV30
abundance: few
j_gene: TRBJ1-3
d_gene: NA
CDR3nt: TGTGCCTGGAGTGCCGACACGGACACCATATATTTT
CDR3aa: CAWSADTDTIYF

v_gene: TRBV2
abundance: NA
j_gene: TRBJ2-3
d_gene: TRBD1
CDR3nt: TGTGCCAGCAGTGTGGGACAGGGCCACGATACGCAGTATTTT
CDR3aa: CASSVGQGHDTQYF

v_gene: TRBV5-1
abundance: NA
j_gene: TRBJ1-5
d_gene: NA
CDR3nt: TGCGCCAGCAGTTCGATGGGAAATCAGCCCCAGCATTTT
CDR3aa: CASSSMGNQPQHF

v_gene: TRBV5-1
abundance: NA
j_gene: TRBJ2-5
d_gene: NA
CDR3nt: TGCGCCAGCAGCTTCATACTACAGGTTCAAGAGACCCAGTACTTC
CDR3aa: CASSFILQVQETQYF

v_gene: TRBV20-1
abundance: NA
j_gene: TRBJ2-4
d_gene: NA
CDR3nt: TGCAGTGCTAGGACCCCCAATATTCAGTACTTC
CDR3aa: CSARTPNIQYF

v_gene: TRBV6-5
abundance: NA
j_gene: TRBJ1-4
d_gene: TRBD1
CDR3nt: TGTGCCAGTAGGGGGCGCCCGGGTGAAAAACTGTTTTTT
CDR3aa: CASRGRPGEKLFF

v_gene: TRBV5-1
abundance: NA
j_gene: TRBJ2-1
d_gene: NA
CDR3nt: TGCGCCAGCCGCGGGTCCGCCAGCTCCTACAATGAGCAGTTCTTC
CDR3aa: CASRGSASSYNEQFF

v_gene: TRBV7-9
abundance: NA
j_gene: TRBJ1-3
d_gene: NA
CDR3nt: TGTGCCAGCAGCTTAGCGCGGGGGAGCTCTGGAAACACCATATATTTT
CDR3aa: CASSLARGSSGNTIYF

v_gene: TRBV24-1
abundance: NA
j_gene: TRBJ2-5
d_gene: TRBD1
CDR3nt: TGTGCCACCAGTGTCGGACAGGTTGGTGAGACCCAGTACTTC
CDR3aa: CATSVGQVGETQYF

v_gene: TRBV7-9
abundance: NA
j_gene: TRBJ2-3
d_gene: TRBD2
CDR3nt: TGTGCCAGCAGCCCCTGGGGCGGGGGGACGGATACGCAGTATTTT
CDR3aa: CASSPWGGGTDTQYF

v_gene: TRBV5-4
abundance: NA
j_gene: TRBJ2-2
d_gene: NA
CDR3nt: TGTGCCAGCAGCTTGAGTGTTCGGGGGCTCAACACCGGGGAGCTGTTTTTT
CDR3aa: CASSLSVRGLNTGELFF

v_gene: TRBV18
abundance: few
j_gene: TRBJ1-3
d_gene: NA
CDR3nt: TGTGCCAGCTCACCCGAGAGCTCTGGAAACACCATATATTTT
CDR3aa: CASSPESSGNTIYF

v_gene: TRBV18
abundance: NA
j_gene: TRBJ2-2
d_gene: NA
CDR3nt: TGTGCCAGCTCACAGTACAGGGTCACCGGGGAGCTGTTTTTT
CDR3aa: CASSQYRVTGELFF

v_gene: TRBV7-2
abundance: NA
j_gene: TRBJ2-5
d_gene: TRBD2
CDR3nt: TGTGCCAGCAGCGTAATTAGCGGGGGTTGGGAGACCCAGTACTTC
CDR3aa: CASSVISGGWETQYF

v_gene: TRBV24-1
abundance: NA
j_gene: TRBJ2-5
d_gene: NA
CDR3nt: TGTGCCACCAGTGATACTCGGGCCGTAAGCGAGACCCAGTACTTC
CDR3aa: CATSDTRAVSETQYF

v_gene: TRBV5-5
abundance: NA
j_gene: TRBJ2-2
d_gene: TRBD1
CDR3nt: TGTGCCAGCAGCTTGGTAGGCGGGACAGGGGCTCGGGAGCTGTTTTTT
CDR3aa: CASSLVGGTGARELFF

v_gene: TRBV3-1/TRBV3-2
abundance: few
j_gene: TRBJ2-5
d_gene: TRBD2
CDR3nt: TGTGCCAGCAGGAGGAGCGGGGGCCGGGAGACCCAGTACTTC
CDR3aa: CASRRSGGRETQYF

v_gene: TRBV12-5
abundance: NA
j_gene: TRBJ2-3
d_gene: NA
CDR3nt: TGTGCTAGTGGTCCGGGGAGTGACACAGATACGCAGTATTTT
CDR3aa: CASGPGSDTDTQYF

v_gene: TRBV5-4
abundance: NA
j_gene: TRBJ1-2
d_gene: NA
CDR3nt: TGTGCCAGCAGCTTGGGGGGGACTAACTATGGCTACACCTTC
CDR3aa: CASSLGGTNYGYTF